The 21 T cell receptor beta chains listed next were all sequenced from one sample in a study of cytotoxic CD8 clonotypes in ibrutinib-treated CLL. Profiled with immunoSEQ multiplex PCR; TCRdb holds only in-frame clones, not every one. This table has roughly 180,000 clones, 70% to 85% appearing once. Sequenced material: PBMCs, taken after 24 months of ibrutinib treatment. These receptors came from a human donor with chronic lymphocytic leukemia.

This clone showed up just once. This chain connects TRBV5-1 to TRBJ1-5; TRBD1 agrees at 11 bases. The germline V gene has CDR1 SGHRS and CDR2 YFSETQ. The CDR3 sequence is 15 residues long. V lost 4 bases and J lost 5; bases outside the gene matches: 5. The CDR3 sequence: CASSKGQGGDQPQHF. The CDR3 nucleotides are TGCGCCAGCAGCAAGGGACAGGGGGGCGATCAGCCCCAGCATTTT.

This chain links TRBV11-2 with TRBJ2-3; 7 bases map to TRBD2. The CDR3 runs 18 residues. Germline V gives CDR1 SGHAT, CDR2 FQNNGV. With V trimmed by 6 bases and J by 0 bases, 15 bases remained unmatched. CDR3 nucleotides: TGTGCCAGCAGTAGAAGGCCAGGGACTATTTCCAGCACAGATACGCAGTATTTT. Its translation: CASSRRPGTISSTDTQYF.

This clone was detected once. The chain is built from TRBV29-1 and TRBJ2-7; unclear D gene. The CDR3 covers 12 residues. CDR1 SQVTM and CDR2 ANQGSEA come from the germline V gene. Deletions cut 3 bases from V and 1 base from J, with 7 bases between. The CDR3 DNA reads TGCAGCGTTGATGTTGATTCCTACGAGCAGTACTTC. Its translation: CSVDVDSYEQYF.

CDR3 amino acids: CSVASRLGLQHF. In DNA, the CDR3 is TGCAGCGTTGCGTCCAGACTTGGGCTCCAGCATTTT. V is TRBV29-1 and J is TRBJ1-5; D gene unclear. Germline CDR1 is SQVTM and CDR2 is ANQGSEA. There are 12 residues in the CDR3. With 4 bases removed from V and 12 bases from J, the gap between germline ends came to 16 bases.

The CDR3 region has the DNA TGTGCCAGCAGTGAAGGCCGAAACTATGGCTACACCTTC. Its protein is CASSEGRNYGYTF. This chain links TRBV2 with TRBJ1-2, with D unresolved. The V and J ends lost 1 base and 2 bases respectively, with 5 bases between them. Germline V lookup: CDR1 SNHLY, CDR2 FYNNEI. There are 13 residues in the CDR3.

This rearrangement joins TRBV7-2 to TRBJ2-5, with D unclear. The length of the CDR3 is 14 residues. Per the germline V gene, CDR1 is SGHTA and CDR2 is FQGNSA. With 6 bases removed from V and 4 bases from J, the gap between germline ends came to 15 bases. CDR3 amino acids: CASSFTPRGETQYF. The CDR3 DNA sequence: TGTGCCAGCAGTTTTACCCCAAGAGGAGAGACCCAGTACTTC.

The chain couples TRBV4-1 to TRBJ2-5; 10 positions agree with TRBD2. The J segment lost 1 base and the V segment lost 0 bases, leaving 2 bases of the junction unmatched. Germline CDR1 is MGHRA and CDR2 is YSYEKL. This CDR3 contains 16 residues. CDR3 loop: CASSQEQRGGQETQYF. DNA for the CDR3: TGCGCCAGCAGCCAAGAGCAGCGGGGGGGCCAAGAGACCCAGTACTTC.

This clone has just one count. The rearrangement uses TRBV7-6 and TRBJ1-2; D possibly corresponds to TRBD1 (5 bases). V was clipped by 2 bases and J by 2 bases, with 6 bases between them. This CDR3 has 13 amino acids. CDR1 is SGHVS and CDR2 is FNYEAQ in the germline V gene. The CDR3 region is CASSLNRNYGYTF. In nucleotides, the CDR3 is TGTGCCAGCAGCTTAAACAGGAACTATGGCTACACCTTC.

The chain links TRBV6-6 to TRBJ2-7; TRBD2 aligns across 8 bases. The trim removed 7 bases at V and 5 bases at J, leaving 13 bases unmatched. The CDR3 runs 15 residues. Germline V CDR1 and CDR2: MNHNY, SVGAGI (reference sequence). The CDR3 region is CASTYIWTGGDEQYF. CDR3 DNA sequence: TGTGCCAGCACCTACATTTGGACGGGAGGGGACGAGCAGTACTTC.

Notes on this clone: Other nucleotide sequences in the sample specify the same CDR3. CDR3 region: CASSPRGANYGYTF. In DNA, the CDR3 is TGTGCCAGCTCCCCTCGGGGGGCTAACTATGGCTACACCTTC. The rearrangement uses TRBV18 and TRBJ1-2, with a tentative D call TRBD1 (5 bases). CDR1 is KGHSH and CDR2 is LQKENI in the germline V gene. This CDR3 contains 14 residues. Between the trimmed V and J ends, which lost 6 bases and 0 bases, there was a span of 11 bases.

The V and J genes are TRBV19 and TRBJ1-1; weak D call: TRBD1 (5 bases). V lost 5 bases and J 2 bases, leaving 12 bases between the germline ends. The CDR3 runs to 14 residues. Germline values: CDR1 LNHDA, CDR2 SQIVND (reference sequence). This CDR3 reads CASSPQQGNTEAFF. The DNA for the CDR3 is TGTGCCAGTAGTCCTCAGCAGGGAAACACTGAAGCTTTCTTT.

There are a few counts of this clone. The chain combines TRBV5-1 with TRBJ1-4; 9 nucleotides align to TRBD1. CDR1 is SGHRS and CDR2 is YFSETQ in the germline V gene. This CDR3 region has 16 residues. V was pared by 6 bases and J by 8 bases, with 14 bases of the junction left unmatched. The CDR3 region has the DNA TGCGCCAGCACCCCGGGACAGGGATCTCGGGGGGAAAAACTGTTTTTT. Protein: CASTPGQGSRGEKLFF.

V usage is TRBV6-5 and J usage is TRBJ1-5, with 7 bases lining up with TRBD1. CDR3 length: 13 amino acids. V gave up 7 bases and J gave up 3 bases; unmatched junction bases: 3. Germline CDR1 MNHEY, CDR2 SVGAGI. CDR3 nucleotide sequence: TGTGCCAGCAACAGGGGAATCAATCAGCCCCAGCATTTT. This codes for CASNRGINQPQHF.

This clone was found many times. The CDR3 loop reads CASSQDWQSYEQYF. The CDR3 DNA is TGTGCCAGCAGCCAAGATTGGCAGTCCTACGAGCAGTACTTC. The chain is built from TRBV4-2 and TRBJ2-7; D remains ambiguous. CDR1 LGHNA and CDR2 YNFKEQ come from the germline V gene. Trimming cost V 0 bases and J 1 base, with 7 bases left between them. The CDR3 contains 14 residues.

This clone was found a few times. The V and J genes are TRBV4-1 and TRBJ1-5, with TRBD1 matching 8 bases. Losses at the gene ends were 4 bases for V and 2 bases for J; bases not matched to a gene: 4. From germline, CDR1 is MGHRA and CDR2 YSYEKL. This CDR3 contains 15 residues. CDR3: CASSRPGQGNQPQHF. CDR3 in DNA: TGCGCCAGCAGCCGGCCGGGACAGGGCAATCAGCCCCAGCATTTT.

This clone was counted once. CDR3 sequence: CASSFWTGGKNTEAFF. In nucleotides, the CDR3 is TGTGCCAGCAGCTTTTGGACAGGGGGGAAGAACACTGAAGCTTTCTTT. The V and J genes are TRBV5-6 and TRBJ1-1; 10 bases are a match to TRBD1. The CDR3 extends over 16 amino acids. V gave up 2 bases and J gave up 1 base; unmatched junction bases: 5. From germline, CDR1 is SGHDT and CDR2 YYEEEE.

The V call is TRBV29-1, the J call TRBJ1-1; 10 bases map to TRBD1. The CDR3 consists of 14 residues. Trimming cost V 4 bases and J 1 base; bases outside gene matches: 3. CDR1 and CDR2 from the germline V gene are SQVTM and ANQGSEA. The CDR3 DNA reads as TGCAGCGTTGTAGGGACAGGGGCGAACACTGAAGCTTTCTTT. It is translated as CSVVGTGANTEAFF.

CDR3: CASSLAGLAVNTGELFF. In nucleotides, the CDR3 is TGTGCCAGCAGCTTAGCTGGGCTAGCGGTGAACACCGGGGAGCTGTTTTTT. The V and J genes are TRBV7-2 and TRBJ2-2, with TRBD2 matching 7 bases. The CDR3 is made up of 17 amino acids. J gave up 1 base and V 0 bases, and 5 bases lay outside the gene matches. CDR1 and CDR2 from the germline V gene are SGHTA and FQGNSA. Based on the CDR3 plus reference TRBV7-2 and TRBJ2-2, the full variable domain is GAGVSQSPSNKVTEKGKDVELRCDPISGHTALYWYRQSLGQGLEFLIYFQGNSAPDKSGLPSDRFSAERTGGSVSTLTIQRTQQEDSAVYLCASSLAGLAVNTGELFFGEGSRLTVL.

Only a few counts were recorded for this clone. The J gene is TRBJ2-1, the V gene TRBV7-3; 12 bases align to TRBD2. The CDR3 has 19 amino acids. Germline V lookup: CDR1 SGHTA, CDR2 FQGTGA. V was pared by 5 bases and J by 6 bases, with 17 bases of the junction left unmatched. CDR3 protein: CASSRLPGTSGRPSNEQFF. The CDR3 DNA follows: TGTGCCAGCAGCCGTCTCCCCGGGACTAGCGGGCGTCCCTCCAATGAGCAGTTCTTC.

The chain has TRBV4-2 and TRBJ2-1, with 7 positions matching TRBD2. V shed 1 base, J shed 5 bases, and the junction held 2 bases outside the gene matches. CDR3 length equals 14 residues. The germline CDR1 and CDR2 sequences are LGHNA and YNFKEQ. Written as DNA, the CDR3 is TGTGCCAGCAGCCAAGGCGGGGGTCACAATGAGCAGTTCTTC. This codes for CASSQGGGHNEQFF.

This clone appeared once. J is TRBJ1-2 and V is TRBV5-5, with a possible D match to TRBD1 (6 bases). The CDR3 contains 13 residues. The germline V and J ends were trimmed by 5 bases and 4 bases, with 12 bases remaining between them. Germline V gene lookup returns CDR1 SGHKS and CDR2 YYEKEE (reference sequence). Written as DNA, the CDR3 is TGTGCCAGCAGTTCAAGACAGGCCTATGGCTACACCTTC. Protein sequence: CASSSRQAYGYTF.